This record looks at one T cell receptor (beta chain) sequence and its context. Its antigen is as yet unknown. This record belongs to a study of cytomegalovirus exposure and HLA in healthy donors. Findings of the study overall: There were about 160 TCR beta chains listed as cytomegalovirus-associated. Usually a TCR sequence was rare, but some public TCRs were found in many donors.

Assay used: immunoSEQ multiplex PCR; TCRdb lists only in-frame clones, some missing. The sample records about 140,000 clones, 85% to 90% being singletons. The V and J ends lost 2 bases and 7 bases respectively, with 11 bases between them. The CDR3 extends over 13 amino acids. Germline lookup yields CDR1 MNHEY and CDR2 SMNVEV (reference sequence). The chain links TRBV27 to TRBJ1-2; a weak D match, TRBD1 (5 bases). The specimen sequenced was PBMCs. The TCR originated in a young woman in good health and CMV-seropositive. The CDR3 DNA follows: TGTGCCAGCAGTTTAGGGGGGACGAGTGGCTACACCTTC. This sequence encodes CASSLGGTSGYTF.